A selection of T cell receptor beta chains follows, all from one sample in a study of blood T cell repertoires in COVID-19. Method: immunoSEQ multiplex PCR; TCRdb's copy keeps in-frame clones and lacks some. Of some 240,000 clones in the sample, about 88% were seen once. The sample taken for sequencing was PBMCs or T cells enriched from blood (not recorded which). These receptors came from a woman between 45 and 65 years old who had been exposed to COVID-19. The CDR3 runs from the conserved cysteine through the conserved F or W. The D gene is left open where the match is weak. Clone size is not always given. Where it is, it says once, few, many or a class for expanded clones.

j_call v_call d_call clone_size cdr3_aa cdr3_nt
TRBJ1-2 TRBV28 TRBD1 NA CASSTGGSNYGYTF TGTGCCAGCAGTACAGGGGGCTCTAACTATGGCTACACCTTC
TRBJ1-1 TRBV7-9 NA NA CASSLSQGNTEAFF TGTGCCAGCAGCTTATCCCAGGGCAACACTGAAGCTTTCTTT
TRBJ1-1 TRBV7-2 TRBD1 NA CASSSLQGRTEAFF TGTGCCAGCAGCTCGTTACAGGGGCGAACTGAAGCTTTCTTT
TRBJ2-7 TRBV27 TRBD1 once CASSGGTGKGYEQYF TGTGCCAGCAGTGGGGGGACAGGAAAAGGCTACGAGCAGTACTTC
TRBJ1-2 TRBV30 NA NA CAWTSGIGYGYTF TGTGCCTGGACGTCAGGGATTGGGTATGGCTACACCTTC
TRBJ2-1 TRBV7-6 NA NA CASSPLGGRRQFF TGTGCCAGCAGCCCCCTCGGCGGTCGAAGGCAGTTCTTC
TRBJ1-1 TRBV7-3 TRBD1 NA CASSPGTGANTEAFF TGTGCCAGCAGCCCCGGCACAGGGGCCAACACTGAAGCTTTCTTT
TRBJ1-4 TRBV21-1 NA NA CASSGSKRKLFF TGTGCCAGCAGCGGGAGCAAACGAAAACTGTTTTTT
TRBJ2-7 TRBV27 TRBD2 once CASSLVGTSGGLYEQYF TGTGCCAGCAGTTTGGTAGGGACTAGCGGAGGGCTATACGAGCAGTACTTC
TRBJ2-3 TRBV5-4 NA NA CASSFDQDVADTQYF TGTGCCAGCAGTTTTGATCAGGATGTAGCAGATACGCAGTATTTT
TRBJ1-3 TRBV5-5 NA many CASSLSEAVGNTIYF TGTGCCAGCAGCTTGTCGGAGGCGGTAGGAAACACCATATATTTT
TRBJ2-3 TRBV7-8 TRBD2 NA CASSEGTRTPTDTQYF TGTGCCAGCAGCGAAGGGACTAGAACCCCCACAGATACGCAGTATTTT
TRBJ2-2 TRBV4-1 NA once CASSQGDYTGELFF TGCGCCAGCAGCCAAGGCGACTACACCGGGGAGCTGTTTTTT
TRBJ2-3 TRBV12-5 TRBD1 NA CASGQGVEGTDTQYF TGTGCTAGTGGACAGGGGGTGGAAGGCACAGATACGCAGTATTTT
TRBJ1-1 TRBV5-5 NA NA CASSLGRTQNTEAFF TGTGCCAGCAGCTTGGGACGGACACAGAACACTGAAGCTTTCTTT
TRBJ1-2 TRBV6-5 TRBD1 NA CASISGTGPRGYTF TGTGCCAGCATCTCCGGGACAGGGCCTCGCGGCTACACCTTC
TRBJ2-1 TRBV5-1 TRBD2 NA CASSPYGGFATNEQFF TGCGCCAGCAGTCCCTACGGGGGGTTCGCTACTAATGAGCAGTTCTTC
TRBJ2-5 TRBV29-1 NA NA CSVGGAVKETQYF TGCAGCGTGGGGGGAGCTGTTAAAGAGACCCAGTACTTC
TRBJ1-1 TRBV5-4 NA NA CASSPDSSEAFF TGTGCCAGCAGCCCCGACAGCTCCGAAGCTTTCTTT
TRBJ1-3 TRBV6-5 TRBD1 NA CASSGRQGINTIYF TGTGCCAGCAGCGGTCGACAGGGGATAAACACCATATATTTT
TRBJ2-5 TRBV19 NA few CATGTGRETQYF TGTGCCACCGGGACGGGGAGGGAGACCCAGTACTTC
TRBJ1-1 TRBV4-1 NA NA CASSQNRDTPWDTEAFF TGCGCCAGCAGCCAAAACAGGGACACACCCTGGGACACTGAAGCTTTCTTT
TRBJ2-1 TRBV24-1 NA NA CATSDPRGSYNEQFF TGTGCCACCAGTGACCCCCGAGGGTCGTACAATGAGCAGTTCTTC
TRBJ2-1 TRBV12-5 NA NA CASGLWRDNEQFF TGTGCTAGTGGGCTTTGGCGGGACAATGAGCAGTTCTTC
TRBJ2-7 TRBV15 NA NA CATSSWSPGGSEQYF TGTGCCACCAGCAGCTGGTCGCCAGGGGGGTCCGAGCAGTACTTC
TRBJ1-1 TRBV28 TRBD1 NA CASSSMEGAATEAFF TGTGCCAGCAGCTCAATGGAGGGGGCGGCGACTGAAGCTTTCTTT
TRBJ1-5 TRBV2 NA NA CASSERGLGGNQPQHF TGTGCCAGCAGTGAGCGGGGGCTTGGAGGCAATCAGCCCCAGCATTTT
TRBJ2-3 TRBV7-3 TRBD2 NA CASSSTPGGDTQYF TGTGCCAGCAGCTCCACCCCGGGGGGGGACACGCAGTATTTT
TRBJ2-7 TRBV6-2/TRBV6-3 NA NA CASSYSSGNEQYF TGTGCCAGCAGTTACTCGTCAGGGAACGAGCAGTACTTC
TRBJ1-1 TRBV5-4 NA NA CASSLGLGGTEAFF TGTGCCAGCAGCTTGGGGTTAGGCGGAACTGAAGCTTTCTTT
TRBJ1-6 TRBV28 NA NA CASSNTGSSYNSPLHF TGTGCCAGCAGTAACACAGGTAGCTCCTATAATTCACCCCTCCACTTT
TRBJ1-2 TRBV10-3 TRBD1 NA CAISPGQGTSNYGYTF TGTGCCATCAGCCCCGGACAGGGCACTTCTAACTATGGCTACACCTTC
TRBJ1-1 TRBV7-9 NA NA CASSPPGGRELNTEAFF TGTGCCAGCAGCCCCCCGGGGGGCAGGGAACTGAACACTGAAGCTTTCTTT
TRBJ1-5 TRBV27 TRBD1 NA CASSPDHRGQPQHF TGTGCCAGCAGTCCAGACCACAGGGGTCAGCCCCAGCATTTT
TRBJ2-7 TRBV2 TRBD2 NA CASKRDGTYEQYF TGTGCCAGCAAGCGGGACGGCACCTACGAGCAGTACTTC
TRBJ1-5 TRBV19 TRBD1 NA CASTGQAYNQPQHF TGTGCCAGTACCGGACAGGCATATAATCAGCCCCAGCATTTT
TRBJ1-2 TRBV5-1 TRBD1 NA CASSLEGADTYGYTF TGCGCCAGCAGCTTAGAGGGGGCGGACACCTATGGCTACACCTTC
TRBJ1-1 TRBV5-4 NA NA CASSLEEGLGTEAFF TGTGCCAGCAGCTTGGAAGAGGGCTTGGGCACTGAAGCTTTCTTT
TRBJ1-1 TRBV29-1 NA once CSVERPPGNTEAFF TGCAGCGTTGAAAGGCCACCGGGGAACACTGAAGCTTTCTTT
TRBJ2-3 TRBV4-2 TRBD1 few CASSLSRTGFFTDTQYF TGTGCCAGCAGCCTTTCACGGACAGGTTTCTTCACAGATACGCAGTATTTT
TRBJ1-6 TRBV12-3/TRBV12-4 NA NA CASSGQYNSPLHF TGTGCCAGCAGTGGACAGTATAATTCACCCCTCCACTTT
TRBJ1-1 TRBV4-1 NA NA CASSQREGGTEAFF TGCGCCAGCAGCCAACGGGAAGGGGGCACTGAAGCTTTCTTT
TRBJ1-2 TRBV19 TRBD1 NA CASYDNFGTGPLANYGYTF TGTGCCAGCTACGATAATTTCGGGACAGGGCCTTTAGCTAACTATGGCTACACCTTC
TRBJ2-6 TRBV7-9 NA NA CASRARPQGSSGANVLTF TGTGCCAGCAGAGCCCGCCCGCAGGGATCCTCTGGGGCCAACGTCCTGACTTTC
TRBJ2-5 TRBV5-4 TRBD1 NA CASSFGDRGNNQETQYF TGTGCCAGCAGCTTTGGGGACAGGGGCAACAACCAAGAGACCCAGTACTTC
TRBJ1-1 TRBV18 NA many CASSPPRANTEAFF TGTGCCAGCTCACCTCCCAGGGCGAACACTGAAGCTTTCTTT
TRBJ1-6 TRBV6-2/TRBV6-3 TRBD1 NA CASSPPPDRALSPLHF TGTGCCAGCAGCCCACCCCCCGACAGGGCCCTCTCACCCCTCCACTTT
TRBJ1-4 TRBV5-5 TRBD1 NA CASSYNTGALHF TGTGCCAGCAGCTATAATACAGGGGCCCTCCATTTT
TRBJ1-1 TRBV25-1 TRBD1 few CASSGGPSDREGNTEAFF TGTGCCAGCAGTGGTGGCCCCTCGGACAGGGAAGGGAACACTGAAGCTTTCTTT
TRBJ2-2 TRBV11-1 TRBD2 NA CASSLAGGVTGELFF TGTGCCAGCAGCCTAGCGGGGGGGGTCACCGGGGAGCTGTTTTTT
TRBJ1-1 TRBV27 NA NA CASRDLSPGHLAFF TGTGCCAGCAGGGACCTATCCCCGGGACACCTAGCTTTCTTT
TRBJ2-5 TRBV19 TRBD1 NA CASSIMGQRSQETQYF TGTGCCAGTAGTATAATGGGACAGCGGAGTCAAGAGACCCAGTACTTC
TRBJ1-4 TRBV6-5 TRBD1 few CASSFRGQGWEKLFF TGTGCCAGCAGTTTTCGAGGACAGGGCTGGGAAAAACTGTTTTTT
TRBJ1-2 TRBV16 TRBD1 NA CASSQEGARNYGYTF TGTGCCAGCAGCCAAGAGGGGGCTCGGAACTATGGCTACACCTTC
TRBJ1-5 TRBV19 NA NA CASTVQGQPQHF TGTGCCAGTACCGTACAGGGTCAGCCCCAGCATTTT
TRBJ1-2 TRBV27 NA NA CASSPFAGGLGYGYTF TGTGCCAGCAGTCCTTTCGCCGGAGGATTGGGCTATGGCTACACCTTC
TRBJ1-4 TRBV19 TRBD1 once CASRTLGTGATNEKLFF TGTGCCAGCAGAACCCTCGGGACAGGGGCAACTAATGAAAAACTGTTTTTT